This T cell receptor beta chain comes out of a study of shared clonotypes between healthy human individuals. Study-wide results and caveats: What limited the represented genetic and exposure-history diversity was the small number of donors.

Notes on this clone: Antigen: not known. Other nucleotide sequences from this sample produce the same CDR3.

Several immunoSEQ plates held equal portions of the genomic DNA taken from each subset. Sequenced by immunoSEQ multiplex PCR; TCRdb stores in-frame clones only, minus some. The table includes more than 2 million clones, 90% to 95% detected once. Germline lookup yields CDR1 MDHEN and CDR2 SYDVKM. Trimming took 5 bases from V and 4 from J; bases not matched to a gene: 2. The CDR3 is 13 residues long. The sequenced sample was naive CD4+ T cells sorted from blood. The subset here: CD45RA+ positively selected. This TCR was sampled from a man aged 18 to 35 in good health. The rearrangement uses TRBV28 and TRBJ2-7; 10 nucleotides match TRBD1. CDR3 sequence reads: CASSPGQGYEQYF. In DNA form, the CDR3 reads TGTGCCAGCAGTCCGGGACAGGGGTACGAGCAGTACTTC.